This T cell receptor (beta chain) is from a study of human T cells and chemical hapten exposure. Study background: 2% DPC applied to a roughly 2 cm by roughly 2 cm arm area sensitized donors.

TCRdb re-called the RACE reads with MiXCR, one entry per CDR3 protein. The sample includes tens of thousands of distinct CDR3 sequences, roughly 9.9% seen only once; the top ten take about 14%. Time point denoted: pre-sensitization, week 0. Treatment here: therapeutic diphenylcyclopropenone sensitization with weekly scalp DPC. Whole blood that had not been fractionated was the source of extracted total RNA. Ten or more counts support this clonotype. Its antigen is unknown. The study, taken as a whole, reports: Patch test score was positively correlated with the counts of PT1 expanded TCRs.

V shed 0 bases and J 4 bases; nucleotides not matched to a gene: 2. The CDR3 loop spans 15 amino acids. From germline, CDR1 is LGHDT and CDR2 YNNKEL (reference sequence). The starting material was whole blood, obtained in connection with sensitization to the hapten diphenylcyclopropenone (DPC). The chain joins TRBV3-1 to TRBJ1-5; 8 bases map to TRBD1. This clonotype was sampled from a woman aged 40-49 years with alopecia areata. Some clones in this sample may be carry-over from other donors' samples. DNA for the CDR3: TGTGCCAGCAGCCAAGAACAGGGGGAGAATCAGCCCCAGCATTTT. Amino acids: CASSQEQGENQPQHF.